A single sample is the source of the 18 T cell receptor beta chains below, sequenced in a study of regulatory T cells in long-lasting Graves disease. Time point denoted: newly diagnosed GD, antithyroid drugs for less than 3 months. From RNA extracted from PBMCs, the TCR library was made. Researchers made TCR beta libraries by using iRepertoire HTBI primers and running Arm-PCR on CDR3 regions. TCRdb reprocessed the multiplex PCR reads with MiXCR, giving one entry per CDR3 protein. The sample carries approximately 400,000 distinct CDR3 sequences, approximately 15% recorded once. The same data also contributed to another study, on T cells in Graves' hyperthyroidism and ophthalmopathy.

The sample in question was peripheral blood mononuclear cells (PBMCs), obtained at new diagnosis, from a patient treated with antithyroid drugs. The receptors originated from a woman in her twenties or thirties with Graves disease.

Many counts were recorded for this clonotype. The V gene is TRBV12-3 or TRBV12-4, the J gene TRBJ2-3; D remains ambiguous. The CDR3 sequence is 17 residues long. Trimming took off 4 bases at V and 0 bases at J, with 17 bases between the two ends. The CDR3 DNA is TGTGCCAGCAGTTCCCCCCCTCTCTTTACCAGCACAGATACGCAGTATTTT. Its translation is CASSSPPLFTSTDTQYF.

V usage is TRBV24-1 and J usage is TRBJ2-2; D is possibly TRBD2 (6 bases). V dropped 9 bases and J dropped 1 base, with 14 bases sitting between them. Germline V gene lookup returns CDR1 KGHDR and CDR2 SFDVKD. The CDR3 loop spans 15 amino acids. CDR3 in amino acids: CATGGSVLNTGELFF. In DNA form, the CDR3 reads TGTGCCACCGGGGGGTCGGTTCTGAACACCGGGGAGCTGTTTTTT.

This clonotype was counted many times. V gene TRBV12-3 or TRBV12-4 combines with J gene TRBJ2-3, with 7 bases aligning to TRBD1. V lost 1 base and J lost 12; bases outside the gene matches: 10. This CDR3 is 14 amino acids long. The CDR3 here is CASSLERDSHTQYF. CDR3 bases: TGTGCCAGCAGTTTAGAGAGGGACAGCCACACCCAGTATTTT.

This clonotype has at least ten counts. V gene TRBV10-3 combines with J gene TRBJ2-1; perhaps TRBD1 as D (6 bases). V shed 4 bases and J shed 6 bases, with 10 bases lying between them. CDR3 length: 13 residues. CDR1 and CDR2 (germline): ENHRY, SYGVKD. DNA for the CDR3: TGTGCCATCAGTGGACCAGGGGCCAATGAGCAGTTCTTC. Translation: CAISGPGANEQFF.

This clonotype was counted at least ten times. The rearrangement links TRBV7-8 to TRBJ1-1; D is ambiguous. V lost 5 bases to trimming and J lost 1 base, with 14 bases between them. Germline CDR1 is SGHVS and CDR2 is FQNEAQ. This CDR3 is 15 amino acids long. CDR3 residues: CASSPKRVANTEAFF. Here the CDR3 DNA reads TGTGCCAGCAGCCCCAAGCGAGTGGCGAACACTGAAGCTTTCTTT.

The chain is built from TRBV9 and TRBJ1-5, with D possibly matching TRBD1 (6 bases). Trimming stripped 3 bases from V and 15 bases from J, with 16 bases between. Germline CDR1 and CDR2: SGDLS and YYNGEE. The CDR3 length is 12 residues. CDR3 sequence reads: CASSARGGGGHF. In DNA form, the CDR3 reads TGTGCCAGCAGCGCCCGTGGGGGCGGAGGGCATTTT.

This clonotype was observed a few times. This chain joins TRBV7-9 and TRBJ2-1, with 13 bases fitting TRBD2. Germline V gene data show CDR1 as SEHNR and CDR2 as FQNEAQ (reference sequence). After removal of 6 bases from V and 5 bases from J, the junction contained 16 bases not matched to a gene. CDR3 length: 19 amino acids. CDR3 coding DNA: TGTGCCAGCAGTCTCGGGGGGGGACTAGCGGGACCAAGGAACAATGAGCAGTTCTTC. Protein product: CASSLGGGLAGPRNNEQFF.

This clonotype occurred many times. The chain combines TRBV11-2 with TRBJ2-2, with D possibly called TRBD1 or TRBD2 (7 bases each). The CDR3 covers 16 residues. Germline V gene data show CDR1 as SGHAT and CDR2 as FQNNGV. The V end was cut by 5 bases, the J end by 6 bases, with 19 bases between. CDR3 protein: CASSPLGRGRPGELFF. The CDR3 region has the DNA TGTGCCAGCAGCCCCCTGGGGAGGGGGCGCCCCGGGGAGCTGTTTTTT.

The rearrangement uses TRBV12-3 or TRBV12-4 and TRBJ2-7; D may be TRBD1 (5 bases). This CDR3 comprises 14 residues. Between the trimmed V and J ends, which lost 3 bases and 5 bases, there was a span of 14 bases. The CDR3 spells CASSFSTVLDEQYF. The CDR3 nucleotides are TGTGCCAGCAGTTTTTCGACAGTCTTGGACGAGCAGTACTTC.

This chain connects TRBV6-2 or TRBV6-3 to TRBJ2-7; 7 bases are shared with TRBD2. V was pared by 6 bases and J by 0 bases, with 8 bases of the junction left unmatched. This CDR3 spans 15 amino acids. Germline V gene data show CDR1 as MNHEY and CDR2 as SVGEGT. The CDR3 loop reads CASSPLGGSSYEQYF. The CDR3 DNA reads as TGTGCCAGCAGCCCCCTGGGCGGGAGCTCCTACGAGCAGTACTTC.

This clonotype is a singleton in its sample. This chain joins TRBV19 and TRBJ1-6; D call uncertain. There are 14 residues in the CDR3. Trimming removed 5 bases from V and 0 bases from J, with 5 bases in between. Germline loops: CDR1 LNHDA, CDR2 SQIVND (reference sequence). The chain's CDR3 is CASSVSSYNSPLHF. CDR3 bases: TGTGCCAGTAGTGTGAGCTCCTATAATTCACCCCTCCACTTT.

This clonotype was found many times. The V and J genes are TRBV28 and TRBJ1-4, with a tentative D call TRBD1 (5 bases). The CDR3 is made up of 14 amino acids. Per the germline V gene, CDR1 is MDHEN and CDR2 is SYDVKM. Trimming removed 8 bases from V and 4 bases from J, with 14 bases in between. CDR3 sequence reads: CASGEGPLNEKLFF. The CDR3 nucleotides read TGTGCCAGCGGGGAGGGACCGCTTAATGAAAAACTGTTTTTT.

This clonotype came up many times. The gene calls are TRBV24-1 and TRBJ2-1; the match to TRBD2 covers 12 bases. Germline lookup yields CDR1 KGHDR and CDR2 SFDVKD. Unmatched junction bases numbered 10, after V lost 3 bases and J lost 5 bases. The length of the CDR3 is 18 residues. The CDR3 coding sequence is TGTGCCACCAGTGATAGCGGGACGACTAGCGGGAGCAACAATGAGCAGTTCTTC. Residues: CATSDSGTTSGSNNEQFF.

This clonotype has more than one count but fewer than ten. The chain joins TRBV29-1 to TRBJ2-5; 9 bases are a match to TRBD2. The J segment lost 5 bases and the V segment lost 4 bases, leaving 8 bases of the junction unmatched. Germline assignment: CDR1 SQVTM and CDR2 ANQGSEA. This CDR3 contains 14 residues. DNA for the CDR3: TGCAGCGTTGGAGTAGCGGGAGCGGTCGAGACCCAGTACTTC. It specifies CSVGVAGAVETQYF.

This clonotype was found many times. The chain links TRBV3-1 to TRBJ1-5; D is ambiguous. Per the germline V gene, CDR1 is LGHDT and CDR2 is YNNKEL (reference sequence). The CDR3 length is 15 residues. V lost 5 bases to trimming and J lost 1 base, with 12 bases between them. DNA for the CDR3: TGTGCCAGCAGCGGGTCGAGCGGGAGCAATCAGCCCCAGCATTTT. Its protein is CASSGSSGSNQPQHF.

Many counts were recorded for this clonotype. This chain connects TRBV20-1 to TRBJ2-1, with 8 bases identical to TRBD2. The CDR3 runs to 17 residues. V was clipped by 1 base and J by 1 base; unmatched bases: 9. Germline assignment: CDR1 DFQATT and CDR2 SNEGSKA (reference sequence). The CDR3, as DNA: TGCAGTGCTAGAGCCCCGGGAGGGCTCCCTTCCTACAATGAGCAGTTCTTC. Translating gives CSARAPGGLPSYNEQFF.

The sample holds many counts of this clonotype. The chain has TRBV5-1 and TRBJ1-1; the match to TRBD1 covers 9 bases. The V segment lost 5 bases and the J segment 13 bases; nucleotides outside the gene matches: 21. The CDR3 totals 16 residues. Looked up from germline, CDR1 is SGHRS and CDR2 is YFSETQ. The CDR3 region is CASSPGSSGTGTKGFF. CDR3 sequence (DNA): TGCGCCAGCAGTCCGGGATCTTCCGGGACAGGGACAAAAGGTTTCTTT.

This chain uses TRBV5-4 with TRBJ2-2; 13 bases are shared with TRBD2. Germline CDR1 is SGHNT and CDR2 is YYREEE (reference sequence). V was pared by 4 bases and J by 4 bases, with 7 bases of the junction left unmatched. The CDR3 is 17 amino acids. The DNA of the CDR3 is TGTGCCAGCAGCCCCACTAGCGGGAGGGCGATCACCGGGGAGCTGTTTTTT. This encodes CASSPTSGRAITGELFF. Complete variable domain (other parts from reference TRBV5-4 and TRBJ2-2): ETGVTQSPTHLIKTRGQQVTLRCSSQSGHNTVSWYQQALGQGPQFIFQYYREEENGRGNFPPRFSGLQFPNYSSELNVNALELDDSALYLCASSPTSGRAITGELFFGEGSRLTVL.